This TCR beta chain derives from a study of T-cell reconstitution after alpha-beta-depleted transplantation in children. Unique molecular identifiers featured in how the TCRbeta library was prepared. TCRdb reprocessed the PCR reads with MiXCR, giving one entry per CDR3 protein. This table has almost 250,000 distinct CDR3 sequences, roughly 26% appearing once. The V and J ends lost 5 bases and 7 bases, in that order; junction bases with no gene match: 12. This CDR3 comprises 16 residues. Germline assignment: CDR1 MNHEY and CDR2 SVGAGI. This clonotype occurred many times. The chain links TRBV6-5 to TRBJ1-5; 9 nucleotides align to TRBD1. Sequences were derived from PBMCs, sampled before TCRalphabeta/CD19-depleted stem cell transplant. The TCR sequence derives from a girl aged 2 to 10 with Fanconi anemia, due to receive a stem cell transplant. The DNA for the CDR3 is TGTGCCAGCAGTCAGAATCCGGGACAGGGTGGCCAGCCCCAGCATTTT. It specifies CASSQNPGQGGQPQHF.